Below, one TCR beta chain is given with its context. Its antigen is as yet unknown. CEF-cultured naive and memory CD4+ T cell DNA got survey-level sequencing. TCRdb keeps only in-frame clones here, not all; method: immunoSEQ multiplex PCR. The data contain approximately 36,000 clones, 70% to 85% of them seen just once; the ten biggest clones take up about a fifth. For roughly ten days, around 10^5 sorted CD4+ cells grew with T cell-depleted PBMCs and CEF. This sample is drawn from a study of CD4 T cells in relation to SARS-CoV-2 and coronaviruses. For the study at large: After less than 11 days of antigen culture, PBMC TCR beta CDR3s were sequenced.

The CDR3 has 14 amino acids. Per germline, CDR1 PRHDT and CDR2 FYEKMQ (reference sequence). The V end was cut by 2 bases, the J end by 6 bases, with 14 bases between. The receptor was isolated from an adult with COVID-19. What was sequenced was memory CD4+ T cells from PBMCs, cultured in vitro. This chain joins TRBV13 and TRBJ2-7; possible D gene TRBD2, 5 bases. The chain's CDR3 is CASSLKYGGIEQYF. Written as DNA, the CDR3 is TGTGCCAGCAGCTTAAAGTATGGAGGCATCGAGCAGTACTTC.